The next 16 T cell receptor beta chains were all read from a single sample in a study of response to subunit inactivated influenza vaccine. TCRdb analysed the RT-PCR reads with MiXCR anew, one entry per CDR3 protein. In the table there are around 530,000 distinct CDR3 sequences, around 11% of which are singletons. The sample here was PBMCs from blood, taken on the day of vaccination. These receptors were obtained from a man aged 50 or older who received an inactivated influenza vaccine.

The table lists this clonotype with many counts. This rearrangement joins TRBV5-1 to TRBJ2-2; D is unresolved. CDR3 length equals 14 residues. V was trimmed by 0 bases and J by 2 bases, leaving 5 bases between them. The germline gives CDR1 SGHRS, CDR2 YFSETQ. The DNA of the CDR3 is TGCGCCAGCAGCTTGGGCCATAACACCGGGGAGCTGTTTTTT. The encoded protein is CASSLGHNTGELFF.

This clonotype was observed a few times. The CDR3 reads CASSLEQGGNYGYTF. In nucleotides, the CDR3 is TGTGCCAGCAGCTTAGAGCAGGGGGGAAACTATGGCTACACCTTC. V is TRBV7-2 and J is TRBJ1-2; 7 bases match TRBD1. V lost 1 base and J lost 2; bases outside the gene matches: 4. The CDR3 has 15 amino acids. In germline, CDR1 is SGHTA, CDR2 FQGNSA.

In DNA form, the CDR3 reads TGTGCCACCAGCAGAGAAGTTACGGGCCTAGCCAAAAACATTCAGTACTTC. Amino acid sequence: CATSREVTGLAKNIQYF. This rearrangement joins TRBV15 to TRBJ2-4; D gene unclear. This CDR3 contains 17 residues. Germline V gene data show CDR1 as LNHNV and CDR2 as YYDKDF (reference sequence). Trimming cost V 0 bases and J 0 bases, with 12 bases left between them.

This clonotype has a count of ten or more. V usage is TRBV29-1 and J usage is TRBJ1-2; perhaps TRBD1 as D (5 bases). Between the trimmed V and J ends, which lost 3 bases and 4 bases, there was a span of 21 bases. The CDR3 has 16 amino acids. CDR1 SQVTM and CDR2 ANQGSEA come from the germline V gene. CDR3: CSVEGRGPSGSYGYTF. The CDR3 DNA sequence: TGCAGCGTTGAGGGAAGGGGCCCATCCGGAAGCTATGGCTACACCTTC.

This clonotype was seen only a few times. V usage is TRBV11-2 and J usage is TRBJ2-3, with 12 bases that match TRBD2. Germline CDR1 reads SGHAT; CDR2 reads FQNNGV. V shed 3 bases and J 0 bases; nucleotides not matched to a gene: 4. This CDR3 spans 17 amino acids. The CDR3 reads CASSFQLAGGSTDTQYF. In DNA, the CDR3 is TGTGCCAGCAGCTTTCAACTAGCGGGGGGTAGCACAGATACGCAGTATTTT.

The V and J genes are TRBV5-1 and TRBJ2-2; D remains ambiguous. The V gene lost 0 bases and the J gene lost 1 base, with 7 bases spanning the gap. This CDR3 has 15 residues. Per germline, CDR1 SGHRS and CDR2 YFSETQ. CDR3 coding DNA: TGCGCCAGCAGCTTGGACCACATGAACACCGGGGAGCTGTTTTTT. This codes for CASSLDHMNTGELFF.

The sample holds a few counts of this clonotype. This chain joins TRBV20-1 and TRBJ2-1; 8 bases are shared with TRBD1. The CDR3 length is 12 residues. Germline-derived CDR1 and CDR2 are DFQATT and SNEGSKA (reference sequence). In nucleotides, the CDR3 is TGCGGCCCCAGACAGGGGAGAAATGAGCAGTTCTTC. It yields the protein CGPRQGRNEQFF.

The gene calls are TRBV18 and TRBJ2-2, with unresolved D. The V end was cut by 6 bases, the J end by 6 bases, with 8 bases between. Germline loops: CDR1 KGHSH, CDR2 LQKENI. There are 12 residues in the CDR3. In DNA form, the CDR3 reads TGTGCCAGCTCCAGTACCTCCGGGGAGCTGTTTTTT. Its protein product is CASSSTSGELFF.

V usage is TRBV6-2 or TRBV6-3 and J usage is TRBJ2-5; possibly TRBD1 for D (5 bases). The CDR3 runs to 14 residues. Looked up from germline, CDR1 is MNHEY and CDR2 is SVGEGT. Trimming stripped 6 bases from V and 4 bases from J, with 15 bases between. CDR3 sequence (DNA): TGTGCCAGCAGCCAACTACAGGTCGGAGAGACCCAGTACTTC. Translated: CASSQLQVGETQYF.

This clonotype was recorded a few times. This rearrangement joins TRBV2 to TRBJ2-5; 9 nucleotides line up with TRBD2. The length of the CDR3 is 18 residues. Germline V lookup: CDR1 SNHLY, CDR2 FYNNEI. Trimming removed 2 bases from V and 0 bases from J; junction bases left unmatched: 10. As DNA, the CDR3 is TGTGCCAGCAGTGAATGGGGGGGACTAGCAGGCGACCAAGAGACCCAGTACTTC. Amino acid sequence: CASSEWGGLAGDQETQYF.

This clonotype occurred a few times. The chain is built from TRBV7-8 and TRBJ2-7; TRBD2 agrees at 13 bases. Germline loops: CDR1 SGHVS, CDR2 FQNEAQ. This CDR3 spans 16 amino acids. The junction had 4 bases not matched to a gene; V was cut back by 0 bases and J by 5 bases. The CDR3 sequence is CASSLAVLAGGNEQYF. The CDR3 nucleotides are TGTGCCAGCAGCTTAGCCGTACTAGCGGGAGGGAACGAGCAGTACTTC.

This clonotype was seen once. The rearrangement uses TRBV20-1 and TRBJ2-1; tentatively, D is TRBD2 (7 bases). V lost 3 bases and J 0 bases, leaving 12 bases between the germline ends. CDR1 is DFQATT and CDR2 is SNEGSKA in the germline V gene (reference sequence). CDR3 size: 15 residues. The CDR3 loop is CSASKGGSSYNEQFF. The CDR3 nucleotides are TGCAGTGCTAGTAAGGGGGGGAGCTCCTACAATGAGCAGTTCTTC.

There are many counts of this clonotype. The J gene is TRBJ2-4, the V gene TRBV7-8, with D unclear. The germline V gene has CDR1 SGHVS and CDR2 FQNEAQ. This CDR3 spans 16 amino acids. The V end lost 5 bases, the J end lost 2 bases, and 16 bases lay between the germline ends. CDR3 coding DNA: TGTGCCAGCAGCCCTCGTATCTTTGGGACCAAAAACATTCAGTACTTC. It translates to CASSPRIFGTKNIQYF. The full variable domain, completed using reference TRBV7-8 and TRBJ2-4, is GAGVSQSPRYKVAKRGQDVALRCDPISGHVSLFWYQQALGQGPEFLTYFQNEAQLDKSGLPSDRFFAERPEGSVSTLKIQRTQQEDSAVYLCASSPRIFGTKNIQYFGAGTRLSVL.

At least ten counts were recorded for this clonotype. J is TRBJ2-5 and V is TRBV12-3 or TRBV12-4; D might be TRBD2 (5 bases). The V end was cut by 3 bases, the J end by 2 bases, with 10 bases between. The CDR3 has 14 residues. The CDR3 bases are TGTGCCAGCAGTTTCGGACTGGGACAAGAGACCCAGTACTTC. Translation: CASSFGLGQETQYF.

The chain has TRBV12-3 or TRBV12-4 and TRBJ1-5, with D uncertain. The CDR3 contains 18 residues. Trimming cost V 5 bases and J 5 bases, with 25 bases left between them. The CDR3 here is CASSTLGWVRREDQPQHF. DNA for the CDR3: TGTGCCAGCAGTACCCTGGGTTGGGTGAGAAGAGAAGATCAGCCCCAGCATTTT.

V and J are TRBV5-1 and TRBJ1-6; D is unresolved. Germline CDR1 SGHRS, CDR2 YFSETQ. The V end lost 0 bases, the J end lost 6 bases, and 4 bases lay between the germline ends. The CDR3 length is 13 residues. The DNA for the CDR3 is TGCGCCAGCAGCTTGGATTTTAATTCACCCCTCCACTTT. Its translation: CASSLDFNSPLHF.